Listed below are T cell receptor beta chains from one sample, sequenced in a study of T cell responses to AZD1222 COVID-19 vaccine. Some clones are missing from TCRdb's copy, which holds only in-frame ones; the method was immunoSEQ multiplex PCR. Seen here are about 78,000 clones, 85% to 90% observed once, and the top ten hold over 1.2%. Sequencing was performed on peripheral blood, taken 28 days after the second AZD1222 dose. The receptors originated from an adult who received the AZD1222 COVID-19 vaccine. Each CDR3 is given with its conserved first and last residue. A D gene is named only where the DNA matches it firmly.

d_call: TRBD1; v_call: TRBV28; j_call: TRBJ1-5; cdr3_aa: CASSLGTGYDQPQHF; cdr3_nt: TGTGCCAGCAGCTTAGGGACAGGGTACGATCAGCCCCAGCATTTT
d_call: NA; v_call: TRBV11-2; j_call: TRBJ1-2; cdr3_aa: CASTSSLDGYTF; cdr3_nt: TGTGCCAGCACCTCATCATTGGATGGCTACACCTTC
d_call: TRBD1; v_call: TRBV29-1; j_call: TRBJ2-1; cdr3_aa: CSGTGASYNEQFF; cdr3_nt: TGCAGCGGTACAGGGGCCTCCTACAATGAGCAGTTCTTC
d_call: NA; v_call: TRBV6-5; j_call: TRBJ2-2; cdr3_aa: CASRIGHPNTGELFF; cdr3_nt: TGTGCCAGCAGGATAGGACACCCGAACACCGGGGAGCTGTTTTTT
d_call: NA; v_call: TRBV19; j_call: TRBJ1-6; cdr3_aa: CASSTLLQGNNSPLHF; cdr3_nt: TGTGCCAGTAGTACCCTTCTCCAGGGAAATAATTCACCCCTCCACTTT
d_call: TRBD2; v_call: TRBV9; j_call: TRBJ2-7; cdr3_aa: CASSPRGLAGFDEQYF; cdr3_nt: TGTGCCAGCAGCCCGAGGGGTTTAGCGGGTTTCGACGAGCAGTACTTC
d_call: NA; v_call: TRBV6-5; j_call: TRBJ2-7; cdr3_aa: CASRLSTGPGEQYF; cdr3_nt: TGTGCCAGCAGGCTGTCTACAGGGCCGGGAGAGCAGTACTTC
d_call: NA; v_call: TRBV19; j_call: TRBJ2-7; cdr3_aa: CASSIAGTSYEQYF; cdr3_nt: TGTGCCAGTAGTATAGCAGGCACCTCCTACGAGCAGTACTTC
d_call: NA; v_call: TRBV23-1; j_call: TRBJ2-5; cdr3_aa: CASSPSNSRGETQYF; cdr3_nt: TGCGCCAGCAGTCCCTCGAATTCGAGGGGGGAGACCCAGTACTTC
d_call: NA; v_call: TRBV9; j_call: TRBJ2-5; cdr3_aa: CASSVGVWETQYF; cdr3_nt: TGTGCCAGCAGCGTAGGTGTATGGGAGACCCAGTACTTC
d_call: NA; v_call: TRBV13; j_call: TRBJ2-3; cdr3_aa: CASSLLSGRSTDTQYF; cdr3_nt: TGTGCCAGCAGCTTATTAAGCGGCCGTAGCACAGATACGCAGTATTTT
d_call: NA; v_call: TRBV18; j_call: TRBJ1-1; cdr3_aa: CASSPVDRGPEAFF; cdr3_nt: TGTGCCAGCTCACCCGTCGACCGGGGCCCTGAAGCTTTCTTT
d_call: NA; v_call: TRBV5-1; j_call: TRBJ1-2; cdr3_aa: CASSPAGRNYGYTF; cdr3_nt: TGCGCCAGCAGCCCGGCTGGTAGGAACTATGGCTACACCTTC
d_call: NA; v_call: TRBV3-1/TRBV3-2; j_call: TRBJ2-6; cdr3_aa: CASSQEVNVLTF; cdr3_nt: TGTGCCAGCAGCCAAGAGGTCAACGTCCTGACTTTC
d_call: NA; v_call: TRBV27; j_call: TRBJ2-1; cdr3_aa: CASSSILLIYNEQFF; cdr3_nt: TGTGCCAGCAGTTCGATACTCCTCATCTACAATGAGCAGTTCTTC